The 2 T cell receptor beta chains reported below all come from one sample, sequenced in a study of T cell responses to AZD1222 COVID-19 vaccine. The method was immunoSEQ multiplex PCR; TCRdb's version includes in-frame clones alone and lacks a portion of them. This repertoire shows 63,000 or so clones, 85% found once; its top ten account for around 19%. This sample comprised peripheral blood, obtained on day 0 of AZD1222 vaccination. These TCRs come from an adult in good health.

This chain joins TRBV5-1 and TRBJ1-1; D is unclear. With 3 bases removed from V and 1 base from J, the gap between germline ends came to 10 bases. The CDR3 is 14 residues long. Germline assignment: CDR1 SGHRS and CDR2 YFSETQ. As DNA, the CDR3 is TGCGCCAGCAGCTCCTCAGGCGGGAACACTGAAGCTTTCTTT. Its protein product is CASSSSGGNTEAFF.

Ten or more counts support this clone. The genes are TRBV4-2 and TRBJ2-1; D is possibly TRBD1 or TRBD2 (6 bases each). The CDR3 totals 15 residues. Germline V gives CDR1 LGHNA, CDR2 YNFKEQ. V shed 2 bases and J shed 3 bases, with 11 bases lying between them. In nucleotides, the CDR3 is TGTGCCAGCAGCCAACAGGAGGGGGACTACAATGAGCAGTTCTTC. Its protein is CASSQQEGDYNEQFF.